This T cell receptor (beta chain) appears in the sequencing data of a study of shared clonotypes between healthy human individuals. Study-wide background: A couple of women and a few men aged 18 to 49 served as donors.

About this clone: The antigen is undetermined.

The naive CD8 subset, CD45RO-negative cells positively selected for CCR7, excluded terminally differentiated effector memory CD45RA+ cells. The study enrolled healthy HIV-negative adults without recent acute infections or vaccinations as donors. Trimming took off 0 bases at V and 2 bases at J, with 5 bases between the two ends. CDR3 length equals 13 residues. Germline loops: CDR1 WSHSY, CDR2 SAAADI. The protocol was immunoSEQ multiplex PCR, while the TCRdb copy is restricted to in-frame clones and leaves out a portion. The data show about 2 million clones, about 95% seen once. Study outcomes and limitations: The genetic and exposure-history diversity represented was limited by few donors. Clonotype sharing among donors was expected to depend on sequencing depth.

The chain couples TRBV10-2 to TRBJ2-7; D gene ambiguous. This clonotype was sampled from a man between 18 and 35 years old in good health. Sequenced input: naive CD8+ T cells sorted from blood. The CDR3 DNA sequence: TGCGCCAGCAGTGAGTCTCGGGCCTACGAGCAGTACTTC. Encoded protein: CASSESRAYEQYF.